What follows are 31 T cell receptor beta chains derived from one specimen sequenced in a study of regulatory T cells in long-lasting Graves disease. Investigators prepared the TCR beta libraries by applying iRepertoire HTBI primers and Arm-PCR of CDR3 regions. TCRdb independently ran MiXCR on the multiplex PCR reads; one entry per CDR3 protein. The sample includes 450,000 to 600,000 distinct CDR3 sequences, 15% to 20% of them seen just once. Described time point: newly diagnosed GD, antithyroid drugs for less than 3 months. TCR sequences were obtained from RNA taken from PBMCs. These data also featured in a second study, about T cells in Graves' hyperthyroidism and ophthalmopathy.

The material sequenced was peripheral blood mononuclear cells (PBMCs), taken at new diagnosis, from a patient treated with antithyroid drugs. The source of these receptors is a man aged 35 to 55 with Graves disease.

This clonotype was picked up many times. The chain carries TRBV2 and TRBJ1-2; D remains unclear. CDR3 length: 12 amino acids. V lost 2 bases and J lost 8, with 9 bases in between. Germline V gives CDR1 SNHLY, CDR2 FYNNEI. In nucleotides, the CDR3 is TGTGCCAGCAGTGAAATGGGATGGGGCTACACCTTC. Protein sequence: CASSEMGWGYTF.

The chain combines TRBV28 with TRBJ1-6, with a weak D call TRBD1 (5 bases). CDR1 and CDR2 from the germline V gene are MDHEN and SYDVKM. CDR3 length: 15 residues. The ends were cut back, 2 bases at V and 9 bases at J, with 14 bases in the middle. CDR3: CASSLAGRLSSPLHF. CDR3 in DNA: TGTGCCAGCAGTTTAGCGGGGCGACTGAGTTCACCCCTCCACTTT.

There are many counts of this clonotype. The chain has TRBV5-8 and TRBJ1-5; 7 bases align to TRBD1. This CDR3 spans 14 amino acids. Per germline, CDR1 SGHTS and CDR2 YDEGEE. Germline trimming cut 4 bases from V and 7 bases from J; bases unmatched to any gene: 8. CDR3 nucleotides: TGTGCCAGCAGCCGTGACAGGGTCGGACAGCCCCAGCATTTT. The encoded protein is CASSRDRVGQPQHF.

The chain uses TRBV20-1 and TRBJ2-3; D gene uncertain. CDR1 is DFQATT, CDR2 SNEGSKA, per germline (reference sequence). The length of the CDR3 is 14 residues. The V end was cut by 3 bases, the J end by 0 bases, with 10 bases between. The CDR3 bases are TGCAGTGCTAGTGGCCGGACGAGCACAGATACGCAGTATTTT. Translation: CSASGRTSTDTQYF.

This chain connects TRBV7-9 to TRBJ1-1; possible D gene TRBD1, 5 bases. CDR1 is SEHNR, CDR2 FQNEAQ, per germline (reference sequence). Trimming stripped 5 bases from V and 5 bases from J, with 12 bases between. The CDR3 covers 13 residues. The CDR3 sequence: CASSEGRKTEAFF. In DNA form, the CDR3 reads TGTGCCAGCAGCGAGGGGAGGAAGACTGAAGCTTTCTTT.

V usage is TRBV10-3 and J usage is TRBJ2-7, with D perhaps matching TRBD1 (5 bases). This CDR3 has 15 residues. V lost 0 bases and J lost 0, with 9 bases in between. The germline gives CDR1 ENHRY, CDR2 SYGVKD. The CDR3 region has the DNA TGTGCCATCAGTGAGTCGGGGCCCCGCTCCTACGAGCAGTACTTC. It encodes CAISESGPRSYEQYF.

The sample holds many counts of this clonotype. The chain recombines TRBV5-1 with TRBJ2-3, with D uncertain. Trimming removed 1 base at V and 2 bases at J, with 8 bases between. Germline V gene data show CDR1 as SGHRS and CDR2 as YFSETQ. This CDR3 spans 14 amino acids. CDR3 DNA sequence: TGCGCCAGCAGCTTGTATACAGACACAGATACGCAGTATTTT. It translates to CASSLYTDTDTQYF.

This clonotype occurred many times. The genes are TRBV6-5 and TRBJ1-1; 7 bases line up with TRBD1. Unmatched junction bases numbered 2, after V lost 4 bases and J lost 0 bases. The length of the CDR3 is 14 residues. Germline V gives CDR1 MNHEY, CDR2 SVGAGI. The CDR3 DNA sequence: TGTGCCAGCAGTTCAGGGGGGCTGAACACTGAAGCTTTCTTT. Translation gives CASSSGGLNTEAFF.

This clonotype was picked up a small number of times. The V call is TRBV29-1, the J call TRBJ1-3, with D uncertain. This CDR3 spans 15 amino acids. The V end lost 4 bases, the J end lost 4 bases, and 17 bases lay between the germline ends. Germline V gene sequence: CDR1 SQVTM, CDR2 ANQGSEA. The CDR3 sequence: CSVAPPGSAGNTIYF. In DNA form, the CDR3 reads TGCAGCGTTGCCCCTCCCGGGAGTGCGGGAAACACCATATATTTT.

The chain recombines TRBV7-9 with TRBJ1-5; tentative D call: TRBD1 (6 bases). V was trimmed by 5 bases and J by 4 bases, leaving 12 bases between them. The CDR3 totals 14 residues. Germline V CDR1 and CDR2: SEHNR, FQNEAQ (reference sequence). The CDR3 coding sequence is TGTGCCAGCAGCCTGGGGGGGGCAAATCAGCCCCAGCATTTT. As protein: CASSLGGANQPQHF.

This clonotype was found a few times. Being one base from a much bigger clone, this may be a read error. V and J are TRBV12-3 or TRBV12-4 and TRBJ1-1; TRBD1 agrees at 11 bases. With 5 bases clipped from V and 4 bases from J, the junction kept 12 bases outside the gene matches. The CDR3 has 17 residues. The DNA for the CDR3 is TGTGCCAGCAGTCCGACAATGGGACAGGGGGGTTCCACTGAAGCTTTCTTT. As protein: CASSPTMGQGGSTEAFF.

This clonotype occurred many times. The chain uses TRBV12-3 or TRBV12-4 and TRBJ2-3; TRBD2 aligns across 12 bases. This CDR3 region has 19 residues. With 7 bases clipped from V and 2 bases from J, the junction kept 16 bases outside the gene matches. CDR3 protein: CASTKTGTSGWDYTDTQYF. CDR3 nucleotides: TGTGCCAGCACCAAAACCGGGACTAGCGGGTGGGACTACACAGATACGCAGTATTTT.

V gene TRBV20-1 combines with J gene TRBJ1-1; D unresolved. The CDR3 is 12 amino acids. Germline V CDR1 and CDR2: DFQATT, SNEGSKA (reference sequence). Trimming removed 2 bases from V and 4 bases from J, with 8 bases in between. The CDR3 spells CSARRTSTEAFF. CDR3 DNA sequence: TGCAGTGCTAGAAGGACCTCCACTGAAGCTTTCTTT.

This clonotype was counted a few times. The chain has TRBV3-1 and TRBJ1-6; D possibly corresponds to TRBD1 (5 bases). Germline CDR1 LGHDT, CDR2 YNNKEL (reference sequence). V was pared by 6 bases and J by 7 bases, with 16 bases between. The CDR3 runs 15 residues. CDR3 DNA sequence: TGTGCCAGCAGGAGAGACAACTCAGGGAATTCACCCCTCCACTTT. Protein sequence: CASRRDNSGNSPLHF.

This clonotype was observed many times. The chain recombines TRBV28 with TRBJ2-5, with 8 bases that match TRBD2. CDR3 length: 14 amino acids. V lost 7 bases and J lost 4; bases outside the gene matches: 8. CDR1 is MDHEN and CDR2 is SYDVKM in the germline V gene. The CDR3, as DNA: TGTGCCAGCACCGAAGCGGGAGTAGGAGAGACCCAGTACTTC. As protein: CASTEAGVGETQYF.

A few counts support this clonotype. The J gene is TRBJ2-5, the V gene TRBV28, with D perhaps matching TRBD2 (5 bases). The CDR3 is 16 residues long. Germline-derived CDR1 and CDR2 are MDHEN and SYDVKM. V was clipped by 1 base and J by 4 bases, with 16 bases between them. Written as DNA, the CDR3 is TGTGCCAGCAGTTTATTGGGAGAAAAATGGGGAGAGACCCAGTACTTC. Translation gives CASSLLGEKWGETQYF.

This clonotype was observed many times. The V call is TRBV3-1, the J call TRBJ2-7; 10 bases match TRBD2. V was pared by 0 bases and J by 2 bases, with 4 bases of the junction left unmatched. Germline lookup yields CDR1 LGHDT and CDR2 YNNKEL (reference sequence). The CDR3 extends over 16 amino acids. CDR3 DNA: TGTGCCAGCAGCCAAGATGGTACTAGCGGGACCTACGAGCAGTACTTC. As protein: CASSQDGTSGTYEQYF.

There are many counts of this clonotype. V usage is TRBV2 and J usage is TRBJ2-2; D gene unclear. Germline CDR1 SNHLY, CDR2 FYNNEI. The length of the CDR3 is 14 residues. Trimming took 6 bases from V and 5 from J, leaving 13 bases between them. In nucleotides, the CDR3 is TGTGCCAGCAGCGGTGGGCGGCTGACCGGGGAGCTGTTTTTT. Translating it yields CASSGGRLTGELFF.

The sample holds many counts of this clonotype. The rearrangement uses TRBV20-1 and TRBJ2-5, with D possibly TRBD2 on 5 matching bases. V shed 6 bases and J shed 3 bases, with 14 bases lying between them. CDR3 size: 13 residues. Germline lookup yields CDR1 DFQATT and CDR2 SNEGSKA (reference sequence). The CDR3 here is CSALRGQKETQYF. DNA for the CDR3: TGCAGTGCGCTACGAGGGCAAAAAGAGACCCAGTACTTC.

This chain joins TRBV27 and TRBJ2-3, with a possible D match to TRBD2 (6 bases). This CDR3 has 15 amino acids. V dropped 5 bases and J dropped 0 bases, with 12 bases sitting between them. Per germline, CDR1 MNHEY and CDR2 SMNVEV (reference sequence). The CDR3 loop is CASSLAIDSTDTQYF. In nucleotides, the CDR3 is TGTGCCAGCAGTCTAGCGATCGATAGCACAGATACGCAGTATTTT.

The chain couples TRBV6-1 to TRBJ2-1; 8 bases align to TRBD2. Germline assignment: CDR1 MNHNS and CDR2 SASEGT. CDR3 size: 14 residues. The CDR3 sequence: CAIGGRPVEDEQFF. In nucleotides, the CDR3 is TGTGCGATTGGCGGGAGGCCTGTCGAGGATGAGCAGTTCTTC.

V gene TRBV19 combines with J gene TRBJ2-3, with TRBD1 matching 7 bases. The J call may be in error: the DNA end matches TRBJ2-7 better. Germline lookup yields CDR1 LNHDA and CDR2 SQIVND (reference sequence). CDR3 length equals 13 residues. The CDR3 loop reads CASSNQQGIEQYF. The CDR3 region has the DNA TGTGCCAGTAGCAACCAACAGGGGATCGAGCAGTACTTC.

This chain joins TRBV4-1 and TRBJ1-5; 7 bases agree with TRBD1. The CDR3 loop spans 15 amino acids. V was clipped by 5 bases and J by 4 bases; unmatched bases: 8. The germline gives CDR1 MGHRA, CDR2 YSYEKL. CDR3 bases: TGCGCCAGCAGCTCCCGCAGCAGGGGGAATCAGCCCCAGCATTTT. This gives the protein CASSSRSRGNQPQHF.

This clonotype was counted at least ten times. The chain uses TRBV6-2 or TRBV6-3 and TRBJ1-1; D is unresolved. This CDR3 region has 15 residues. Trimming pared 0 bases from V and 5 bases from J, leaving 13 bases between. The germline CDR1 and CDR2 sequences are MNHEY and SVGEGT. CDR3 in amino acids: CASSYSRQSGTEAFF. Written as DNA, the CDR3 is TGTGCCAGCAGTTACTCGAGACAAAGTGGGACTGAAGCTTTCTTT.

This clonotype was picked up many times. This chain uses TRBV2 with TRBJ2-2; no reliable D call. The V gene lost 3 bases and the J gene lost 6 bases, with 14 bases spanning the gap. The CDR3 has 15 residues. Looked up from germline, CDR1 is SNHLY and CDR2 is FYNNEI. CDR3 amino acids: CASSEAVPRSGELFF. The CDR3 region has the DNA TGTGCCAGCAGTGAGGCCGTCCCGAGGTCCGGGGAGCTGTTTTTT.

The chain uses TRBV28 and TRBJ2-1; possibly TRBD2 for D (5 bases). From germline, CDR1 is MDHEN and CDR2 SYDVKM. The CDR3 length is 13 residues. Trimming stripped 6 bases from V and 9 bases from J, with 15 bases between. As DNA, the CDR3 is TGTGCCAGCAGGACGGACTGGAAAGGTGAGCAGTTCTTC. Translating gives CASRTDWKGEQFF. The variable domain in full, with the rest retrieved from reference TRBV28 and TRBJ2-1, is DVKVTQSSRYLVKRTGEKVFLECVQDMDHENMFWYRQDPGLGLRLIYFSYDVKMKEKGDIPEGYSVSREKKERFSLILESASTNQTSMYLCASRTDWKGEQFFGPGTRLTVL.

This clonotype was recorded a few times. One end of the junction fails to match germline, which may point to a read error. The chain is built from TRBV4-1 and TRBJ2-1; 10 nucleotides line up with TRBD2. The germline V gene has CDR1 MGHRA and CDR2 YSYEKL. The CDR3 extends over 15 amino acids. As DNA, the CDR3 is TGTGCCAGCAGCCAATCCGGGACTAGCGTCTATGAGCAGTTCTTC. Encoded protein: CASSQSGTSVYEQFF.

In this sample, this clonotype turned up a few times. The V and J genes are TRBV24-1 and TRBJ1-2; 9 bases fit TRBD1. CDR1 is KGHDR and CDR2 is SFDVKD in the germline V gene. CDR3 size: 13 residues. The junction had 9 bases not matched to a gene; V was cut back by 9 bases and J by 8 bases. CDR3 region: CATSVGQGSGYTF. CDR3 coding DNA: TGTGCCACCTCGGTAGGACAGGGGAGCGGCTACACCTTC.

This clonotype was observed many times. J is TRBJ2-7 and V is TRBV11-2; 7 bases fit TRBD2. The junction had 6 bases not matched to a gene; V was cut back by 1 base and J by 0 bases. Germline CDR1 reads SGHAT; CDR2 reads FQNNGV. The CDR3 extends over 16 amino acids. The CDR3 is CASSLGTGGLSYEQYF. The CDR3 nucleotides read TGTGCCAGCAGCTTAGGTACGGGAGGACTCTCCTACGAGCAGTACTTC.

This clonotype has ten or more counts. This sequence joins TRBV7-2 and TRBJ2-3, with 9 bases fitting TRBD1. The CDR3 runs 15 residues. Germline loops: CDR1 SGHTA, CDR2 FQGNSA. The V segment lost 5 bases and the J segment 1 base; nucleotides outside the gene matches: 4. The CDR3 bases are TGTGCCAGCAGCCCTGGGGACAGGGGCACAGATACGCAGTATTTT. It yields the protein CASSPGDRGTDTQYF.

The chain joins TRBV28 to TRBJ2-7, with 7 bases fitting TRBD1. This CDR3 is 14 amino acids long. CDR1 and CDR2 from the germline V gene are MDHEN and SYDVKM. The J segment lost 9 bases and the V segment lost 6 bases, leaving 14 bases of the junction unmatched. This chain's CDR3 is CASSPRDSPLGQYF. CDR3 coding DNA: TGTGCCAGCAGCCCCCGGGACAGTCCCCTCGGGCAGTACTTC.